The count of the clone carrying this T cell receptor (beta chain) is one. Its target is not known. HIV-negative, healthy adults without recent acute infections or vaccinations were the donors. Clones were read by immunoSEQ multiplex PCR, and TCRdb kept only the in-frame ones, dropping some. Among 950,000 to 1,100,000 clones listed, around 78% were seen once. The sample comes from a study of shared clonotypes between healthy human individuals. General observations from the study: The study found lower generation probabilities in non-shared clonotypes than in those shared by all four donors.

V was shortened by 6 bases and J by 1 base, with 12 bases between the two germline ends. This CDR3 has 14 residues. Germline V gives CDR1 MNHNY, CDR2 SVGAGI (reference sequence). The chain combines TRBV6-6 with TRBJ1-2, with D unclear. The receptor comes from a young man in good health. Some clones in this sample may be carry-over from other donors' samples. The sequenced sample was memory CD4+ T cells from PBMCs. Specified subset: CD45RA-negative fraction. CDR3: CASSKTDLNYGYTF. For the CDR3, the DNA is TGTGCCAGCAGCAAAACAGACCTTAACTATGGCTACACCTTC.